These 24 T cell receptor beta chains were sequenced from one sample in a study of blood T cell repertoires in COVID-19. Sequencing used immunoSEQ multiplex PCR; TCRdb keeps in-frame clones, though not all of them. Among approximately 97,000 clones, approximately 84% were seen once, and the ten largest hold 7.5% to 10%. Sequenced sample: peripheral blood. All receptors come from a man aged 40-55 years with active or convalescent COVID-19.

This clone was seen a few times. The chain carries TRBV2 and TRBJ2-7; a weak D match, TRBD2 (5 bases). Germline assignment: CDR1 SNHLY and CDR2 FYNNEI. The CDR3 is 13 residues long. V was pared by 5 bases and J by 3 bases, with 11 bases between. The CDR3 sequence is CASSRLAYYEQYF. The DNA of the CDR3 is TGTGCCAGCAGTCGGCTAGCCTACTACGAGCAGTACTTC.

The rearrangement uses TRBV5-3 and TRBJ1-2, with D hard to call. TRBV5-3 carries the ORF label, with uncertain function. Trimming took 0 bases from V and 2 from J, leaving 8 bases between them. This CDR3 spans 14 amino acids. The CDR3 coding sequence is TGTGCCAGAAGCTTGGAACCGGAGAACTATGGCTACACCTTC. As protein: CARSLEPENYGYTF.

The chain recombines TRBV18 with TRBJ2-3, with TRBD2 matching over 11 bases. This CDR3 has 16 residues. The germline V gene encodes CDR1 KGHSH and CDR2 LQKENI. V lost 3 bases, J lost 6 bases, and 8 bases stayed unmatched. In DNA, the CDR3 is TGTGCCAGCTCACCCAACATCCCTAGCGGGGGGGATACGCAGTATTTT. It specifies CASSPNIPSGGDTQYF. The complete variable domain, with remaining parts taken from reference TRBV18 and TRBJ2-3, reads NAGVMQNPRHLVRRRGQEARLRCSPMKGHSHVYWYRQLPEEGLKFMVYLQKENIIDESGMPKERFSAEFPKEGPSILRIQQVVRGDSAAYFCASSPNIPSGGDTQYFGPGTRLTVL.

The V and J genes are TRBV6-5 and TRBJ2-7; 8 bases agree with TRBD1. The CDR3 consists of 11 residues. The V gene's germline CDR1 is MNHEY and CDR2 SVGAGI. The junction had 4 bases not matched to a gene; V was cut back by 10 bases and J by 5 bases. CDR3 loop: CATTDRDEQYF. The CDR3 DNA follows: TGTGCCACCACGGACAGGGACGAGCAGTACTTC.

The chain is built from TRBV19 and TRBJ1-2; D is possibly TRBD1 (6 bases). Trimming took off 0 bases at V and 5 bases at J, with 16 bases between the two ends. Per germline, CDR1 LNHDA and CDR2 SQIVND (reference sequence). The CDR3 runs 16 residues. The CDR3 loop is CASSIDRGQQTYGYTF. The CDR3 DNA is TGTGCCAGTAGTATAGATCGGGGACAACAAACGTATGGCTACACCTTC. The full variable domain, its missing parts supplied by reference TRBV19 and TRBJ1-2, is DGGITQSPKYLFRKEGQNVTLSCEQNLNHDAMYWYRQDPGQGLRLIYYSQIVNDFQKGDIAEGYSVSREKKESFPLTVTSAQKNPTAFYLCASSIDRGQQTYGYTFGSGTRLTVV.

The V call is TRBV7-2, the J call TRBJ2-3; weak D call: TRBD2 (7 bases). Germline-derived CDR1 and CDR2 are SGHTA and FQGNSA. The V and J ends lost 1 base and 4 bases respectively, with 15 bases between them. The CDR3 has 16 amino acids. The CDR3 here is CASSLVGGGSADTQYF. The CDR3, as DNA: TGTGCCAGCAGCTTAGTCGGCGGGGGCAGCGCAGATACGCAGTATTTT.

This clone is a singleton in its sample. The chain recombines TRBV5-6 with TRBJ1-4; TRBD1 agrees at 7 bases. V dropped 4 bases and J dropped 8; count of bases not matched to a gene: 14. The germline gives CDR1 SGHDT, CDR2 YYEEEE. The CDR3 spans 16 residues. The CDR3 sequence is CASSEISTGLEEKLFF. The CDR3 DNA is TGTGCCAGCAGCGAAATCTCGACAGGGCTGGAGGAAAAACTGTTTTTT.

This clone was recorded a few times. The chain recombines TRBV5-4 with TRBJ1-2; 8 bases agree with TRBD1. Trimming took 2 bases from V and 3 from J; bases not matched to a gene: 9. Germline V gene lookup returns CDR1 SGHNT and CDR2 YYREEE (reference sequence). The CDR3 loop spans 16 amino acids. In DNA form, the CDR3 reads TGTGCCAGCAGCTTCGGAGGACAGGGAAGGGACTATGGCTACACCTTC. Its translation: CASSFGGQGRDYGYTF.

The V and J genes are TRBV7-9 and TRBJ2-5; TRBD2 agrees at 8 bases. Unmatched junction bases numbered 3, after V lost 2 bases and J lost 1 base. Germline assignment: CDR1 SEHNR and CDR2 FQNEAQ (reference sequence). CDR3 length: 15 residues. Here the CDR3 reads CASSLSGGPQETQYF. The DNA of the CDR3 is TGTGCCAGCAGCTTAAGCGGGGGACCCCAAGAGACCCAGTACTTC.

The gene calls are TRBV3-1 (or the pseudogene TRBV3-2) and TRBJ2-1; 9 bases match TRBD2. Germline CDR1 LGHDT, CDR2 YNNKEL (reference sequence). V dropped 6 bases and J dropped 1; count of bases not matched to a gene: 10. The CDR3 has 17 amino acids. The CDR3 loop reads CASSSAAGGRSYNEQFF. CDR3 DNA: TGTGCCAGCAGTTCAGCAGCGGGGGGCCGATCCTACAATGAGCAGTTCTTC.

The rearrangement joins TRBV18 to TRBJ1-6; 10 positions match TRBD1. CDR1 is KGHSH, CDR2 LQKENI, per germline. The CDR3 is 17 residues long. The V and J ends lost 4 bases and 6 bases, in that order; junction bases with no gene match: 9. This CDR3 is CASSLAGTGAINSPLHF. CDR3 DNA sequence: TGTGCCAGCTCACTCGCCGGGACAGGGGCGATTAATTCACCCCTCCACTTT.

This chain joins TRBV5-4 and TRBJ2-5; 11 nucleotides match TRBD2. Trimming took 2 bases from V and 5 from J; bases not matched to a gene: 11. The CDR3 loop spans 17 amino acids. The germline gives CDR1 SGHNT, CDR2 YYREEE (reference sequence). For the CDR3, the DNA is TGTGCCAGCAGCTTTAGGGCTAGCGGGGGGCCCCAGGAGACCCAGTACTTC. Protein product: CASSFRASGGPQETQYF.

The J gene is TRBJ1-2, the V gene TRBV27, with a weak D call TRBD1 (6 bases). The germline V and J ends were trimmed by 4 bases and 4 bases, with 22 bases remaining between them. The V gene's germline CDR1 is MNHEY and CDR2 SMNVEV (reference sequence). There are 17 residues in the CDR3. This chain's CDR3 is CASSSWAPGAPPYGYTF. For the CDR3, the DNA is TGTGCCAGCAGTTCCTGGGCCCCAGGGGCGCCTCCCTATGGCTACACCTTC.

J is TRBJ1-1 and V is TRBV6-5; D not certain. Trimming cost V 8 bases and J 4 bases, with 14 bases left between them. This CDR3 is built from 13 residues. CDR1 and CDR2 (germline): MNHEY, SVGAGI. CDR3 region: CASGKDFSTEAFF. CDR3 nucleotide sequence: TGTGCCAGCGGTAAGGACTTTAGCACTGAAGCTTTCTTT.

This chain uses TRBV2 with TRBJ2-5, with TRBD1 matching 8 bases. CDR1 and CDR2 (germline): SNHLY, FYNNEI. This CDR3 has 14 amino acids. Germline trimming cut 4 bases from V and 5 bases from J; bases unmatched to any gene: 6. Written as DNA, the CDR3 is TGTGCCAGCAGTGGCTCAGGGGGCAGGGAGACCCAGTACTTC. This codes for CASSGSGGRETQYF. Full variable domain (outside the CDR3, taken from reference TRBV2 and TRBJ2-5): EPEVTQTPSHQVTQMGQEVILRCVPISNHLYFYWYRQILGQKVEFLVSFYNNEISEKSEIFDDQFSVERPDGSNFTLKIRSTKLEDSAMYFCASSGSGGRETQYFGPGTRLLVL.

J is TRBJ2-7 and V is TRBV3-1 (or the pseudogene TRBV3-2); D is possibly TRBD2 (6 bases). The CDR3 length is 14 residues. V was shortened by 5 bases and J by 5 bases, with 16 bases between the two germline ends. Germline CDR1 reads LGHDT; CDR2 reads YNNKEL (reference sequence). The CDR3 loop is CASSSYGGVDEQYF. CDR3 in DNA: TGTGCCAGCAGCTCCTACGGGGGTGTTGACGAGCAGTACTTC.

This clone came up a few times. The chain carries TRBV7-2 and TRBJ1-2; maybe TRBD1 (5 bases). Trimming pared 5 bases from V and 1 base from J, leaving 14 bases between. CDR1 SGHTA and CDR2 FQGNSA come from the germline V gene. The CDR3 contains 15 residues. Written as DNA, the CDR3 is TGTGCCAGCAGCCCAGGAGGGGCGGGTAACTATGGCTACACCTTC. Its protein is CASSPGGAGNYGYTF.

V usage is TRBV6-5 and J usage is TRBJ1-1; D is ambiguous. V was clipped by 2 bases and J by 0 bases, with 10 bases between them. Germline V lookup: CDR1 MNHEY, CDR2 SVGAGI. The CDR3 consists of 15 residues. CDR3 coding DNA: TGTGCCAGCAGTTACCGACTTGAAATGAACACTGAAGCTTTCTTT. It codes for CASSYRLEMNTEAFF.

This chain links TRBV6-5 with TRBJ1-4; 10 nucleotides line up with TRBD1. This CDR3 is 16 amino acids long. Germline-derived CDR1 and CDR2 are MNHEY and SVGAGI. The V gene end was trimmed by 0 bases and the J gene end by 7 bases; junction bases not matched to a gene: 5. The CDR3 DNA follows: TGTGCCAGCAGTTACTCGGGGACAGGGGTGGGTGAAAAACTGTTTTTT. This codes for CASSYSGTGVGEKLFF.

The chain couples TRBV12-3 or TRBV12-4 to TRBJ1-2; the D is unclear. The CDR3 is made up of 13 amino acids. The V and J ends lost 2 bases and 4 bases respectively, with 8 bases between them. This CDR3 reads CASSLTGSYGYTF. The CDR3, as DNA: TGTGCCAGCAGTTTAACCGGGAGCTATGGCTACACCTTC.

The chain employs TRBV3-1 (or the pseudogene TRBV3-2) and TRBJ2-1, with 9 positions matching TRBD1. This CDR3 has 16 residues. Germline V gene lookup returns CDR1 LGHDT and CDR2 YNNKEL (reference sequence). V lost 4 bases, J lost 3 bases, and 7 bases stayed unmatched. The CDR3 bases are TGTGCCAGCAGCCGAGACTGGGACAGGGTCTACAATGAGCAGTTCTTC. As protein: CASSRDWDRVYNEQFF.

The chain is built from TRBV7-2 and TRBJ2-3, with D unresolved. Germline V gives CDR1 SGHTA, CDR2 FQGNSA. Trimming took off 4 bases at V and 10 bases at J, with 12 bases between the two ends. The length of the CDR3 is 12 residues. CDR3 in DNA: TGTGCCAGCAGCTCCCAACGTTCGGCGCAGTATTTT. It yields the protein CASSSQRSAQYF. Full variable domain (rest looked up from reference TRBV7-2 and TRBJ2-3): GAGVSQSPSNKVTEKGKDVELRCDPISGHTALYWYRQSLGQGLEFLIYFQGNSAPDKSGLPSDRFSAERTGGSVSTLTIQRTQQEDSAVYLCASSSQRSAQYFGPGTRLTVL.

The chain links TRBV9 to TRBJ2-2; 8 bases line up with TRBD2. The CDR3 loop spans 15 amino acids. Looked up from germline, CDR1 is SGDLS and CDR2 is YYNGEE. The ends lost 3 bases at V and 7 bases at J; junction bases unmatched: 8. The DNA of the CDR3 is TGTGCCAGCAGCGCAGCAGATGCGGGGGGCGGGGAGCTGTTTTTT. Translating gives CASSAADAGGGELFF.

V usage is TRBV12-5 and J usage is TRBJ1-1; D remains unclear. CDR1 and CDR2 from the germline V gene are LGHNT and FRNRAP. V was pared by 3 bases and J by 8 bases, with 7 bases between. The CDR3 covers 11 residues. The chain's CDR3 is CASGFGAEAFF. DNA for the CDR3: TGTGCTAGTGGTTTCGGAGCGGAAGCTTTCTTT.